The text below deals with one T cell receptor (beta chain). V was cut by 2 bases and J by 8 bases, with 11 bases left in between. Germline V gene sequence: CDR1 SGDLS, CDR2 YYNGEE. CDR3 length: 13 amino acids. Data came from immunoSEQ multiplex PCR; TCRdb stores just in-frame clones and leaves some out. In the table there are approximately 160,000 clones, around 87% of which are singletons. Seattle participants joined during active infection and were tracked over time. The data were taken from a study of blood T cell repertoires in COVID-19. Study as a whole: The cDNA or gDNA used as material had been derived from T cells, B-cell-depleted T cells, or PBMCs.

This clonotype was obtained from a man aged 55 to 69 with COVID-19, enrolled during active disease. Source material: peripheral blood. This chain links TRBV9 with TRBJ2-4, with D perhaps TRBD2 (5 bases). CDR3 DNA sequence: TGTGCCAGCAGCGTGTCCGTGAGGGACATTCAGTACTTC. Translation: CASSVSVRDIQYF.